The 2 T cell receptor beta chains in this list originate from one sample, sequenced in a study of CD8 T cells in ankylosing spondylitis. TCRdb ran MiXCR on the 5' RACE reads and lists one entry per CDR3 protein. The data contain under 300,000 distinct CDR3 sequences, about 10% of them singletons. What was sequenced was blood, either unsorted or a sorted T cell fraction (not recorded which). These receptors were taken from a male donor with ankylosing spondylitis or in good health (not recorded which).

This clonotype occurred many times. V and J are TRBV5-1 and TRBJ1-1; 8 bases fit TRBD1. This CDR3 is built from 15 residues. The V segment lost 3 bases and the J segment 0 bases; nucleotides outside the gene matches: 4. Germline-derived CDR1 and CDR2 are SGHRS and YFSETQ. This CDR3 is CASSSGQGLNTEAFF. The CDR3 DNA reads as TGCGCCAGCAGCTCAGGACAGGGTTTGAACACTGAAGCTTTCTTT.

This clonotype was seen at least ten times. The rearrangement uses TRBV5-1 and TRBJ1-3; no reliable D call. The V end lost 5 bases, the J end lost 0 bases, and 9 bases lay between the germline ends. This CDR3 is 14 amino acids long. Germline loops: CDR1 SGHRS, CDR2 YFSETQ. CDR3 amino acids: CASSVRGSGNTIYF. The CDR3 DNA reads TGCGCCAGCAGTGTGAGAGGCTCTGGAAACACCATATATTTT.